The T cell receptor beta chain described here comes from a study of CD8 T cells in Susac syndrome. Random-hexamer reverse transcription was applied to roughly 0.5 to 1 ug RNA. The authors amplified TCR beta CDR3 across 54 Vbeta and 13 Jbeta using immunoSEQ multiplex PCR. From the immunoSEQ multiplex PCR reads, TCRdb called clonotypes with MiXCR, one entry per CDR3 protein. The sample contains about 250,000 distinct CDR3 sequences, 93% of which appear only once. CDR1 and CDR2 (germline): SGHNT, YENEEA. V was pared by 5 bases and J by 8 bases, with 10 bases between. This CDR3 contains 12 residues. CD8+ and CD4+ T cells taken from blood had their TCR beta sequenced.

The TCR originated in a human donor with multiple sclerosis. The chain carries TRBV11-3 and TRBJ1-5; tentatively, D is TRBD1 (5 bases). The sample was CD4+ T cells from PBMCs. In DNA form, the CDR3 reads TGTGCCAGCAGCCGGGGGGGGGAGCCCCAGCATTTT. Translated: CASSRGGEPQHF.